Below, 18 T cell receptor beta chains from the same sample are listed, as sequenced in a study of blood T cell repertoires in COVID-19. The data were produced by immunoSEQ multiplex PCR, yet TCRdb's version contains in-frame clones alone and is incomplete. The sample contains roughly 60,000 clones, roughly 90% of which appear only once. Sequences were obtained from peripheral blood. The source of these receptors is a woman of 80 years or more with active COVID-19.

The V gene is TRBV27, the J gene TRBJ2-6; 11 bases match TRBD1. Unmatched junction bases numbered 7, after V lost 5 bases and J lost 1 base. CDR3 size: 18 residues. Germline V gives CDR1 MNHEY, CDR2 SMNVEV (reference sequence). The CDR3 spells CASSDLRDRGSGANVLTF. In nucleotides, the CDR3 is TGTGCCAGCAGTGACCTCCGGGACAGGGGGTCTGGGGCCAACGTCCTGACTTTC. The whole variable domain, remainder taken from reference TRBV27 and TRBJ2-6, is EAQVTQNPRYLITVTGKKLTVTCSQNMNHEYMSWYRQDPGLGLRQIYYSMNVEVTDKGDVPEGYKVSRKEKRNFPLILESPSPNQTSLYFCASSDLRDRGSGANVLTFGAGSRLTVL.

V is TRBV15 and J is TRBJ1-4; possible D gene TRBD1, 6 bases. Per the germline V gene, CDR1 is LNHNV and CDR2 is YYDKDF (reference sequence). There are 17 residues in the CDR3. The V end was cut by 3 bases, the J end by 8 bases, with 22 bases between. As DNA, the CDR3 is TGTGCCACCAGCAGCCTAGTAGGGGGAATCGTGGACGAAAAACTGTTTTTT. Amino acids: CATSSLVGGIVDEKLFF. The entire variable domain, with the rest obtained from reference TRBV15 and TRBJ1-4, is as follows: DAMVIQNPRYQVTQFGKPVTLSCSQTLNHNVMYWYQQKSSQAPKLLFHYYDKDFNNEADTPDNFQSRRPNTSFCFLDIRSPGLGDTAMYLCATSSLVGGIVDEKLFFGSGTQLSVL.

The rearrangement joins TRBV4-2 to TRBJ1-6, with TRBD1 as a possible D gene (5 bases). V was clipped by 0 bases and J by 7 bases, with 13 bases between them. The CDR3 contains 16 residues. Germline loops: CDR1 LGHNA, CDR2 YNFKEQ. The CDR3 reads CASSQDSVTVNSPLHF. CDR3 DNA: TGTGCCAGCAGCCAAGATTCGGTGACAGTGAATTCACCCCTCCACTTT.

This clone was seen once. The genes are TRBV6-1 and TRBJ2-3; D gene unclear. The germline CDR1 and CDR2 sequences are MNHNS and SASEGT. CDR3 length: 14 amino acids. V was trimmed by 1 base and J by 2 bases, leaving 7 bases between them. CDR3 amino acids: CASSEGGNTDTQYF. CDR3 DNA sequence: TGTGCCAGCAGTGAAGGAGGTAACACAGATACGCAGTATTTT.

CDR3 nucleotide sequence: TGTGCCAGCTCCGACAGGGGGAACTATGGCTACACCTTC. Its protein is CASSDRGNYGYTF. This chain uses TRBV2 with TRBJ1-2; TRBD1 agrees at 9 bases. Trimming took 8 bases from V and 2 from J; bases not matched to a gene: 3. Germline CDR1 reads SNHLY; CDR2 reads FYNNEI. This CDR3 has 13 amino acids.

The chain couples TRBV19 to TRBJ1-2, with TRBD1 as a possible D gene (6 bases). Germline V gene lookup returns CDR1 LNHDA and CDR2 SQIVND (reference sequence). This CDR3 spans 12 amino acids. Trimming cost V 3 bases and J 8 bases, with 10 bases left between them. Here the CDR3 reads CASSMRQVGYTF. The CDR3, as DNA: TGTGCCAGTAGTATGCGACAGGTCGGCTACACCTTC.

The V and J genes are TRBV5-4 and TRBJ2-7, with 12 bases lining up with TRBD2. The V segment lost 4 bases and the J segment 2 bases; nucleotides outside the gene matches: 4. From germline, CDR1 is SGHNT and CDR2 YYREEE (reference sequence). There are 15 residues in the CDR3. The CDR3 region has the DNA TGTGCCAGCAGCGGCGGACTAGCGGGAACCTACGAGCAGTACTTC. Amino acids: CASSGGLAGTYEQYF.

V gene TRBV20-1 combines with J gene TRBJ1-2; D perhaps matches TRBD1 (6 bases). Germline V gives CDR1 DFQATT, CDR2 SNEGSKA (reference sequence). V was pared by 3 bases and J by 5 bases, with 16 bases between. The CDR3 runs to 14 residues. CDR3 residues: CSASVYGRGYGYTF. The CDR3 DNA reads as TGCAGTGCTAGTGTTTACGGGAGGGGGTATGGCTACACCTTC.

The gene calls are TRBV2 and TRBJ2-2; perhaps TRBD2 as D (5 bases). CDR1 is SNHLY, CDR2 FYNNEI, per germline. This CDR3 region has 16 residues. V lost 4 bases and J lost 1, with 13 bases in between. The CDR3 is CASSAEAIQNTGELFF. The DNA of the CDR3 is TGTGCCAGCAGTGCGGAGGCTATACAGAACACCGGGGAGCTGTTTTTT.

This clone was counted a single time. In DNA form, the CDR3 reads TGTGCCAGCAGTTACTCGGACAGGGCCTATAATTCACCCCTCCACTTT. Translation gives CASSYSDRAYNSPLHF. The V and J genes are TRBV6-5 and TRBJ1-6; 8 bases are a match to TRBD1. J was trimmed by 2 bases and V by 0 bases; bases with no gene match: 0. The CDR3 spans 16 residues. Germline CDR1 is MNHEY and CDR2 is SVGAGI.

The V call is TRBV15, the J call TRBJ2-2, with 8 bases aligning to TRBD1. Trimming at V came to 1 base and at J to 1 base, leaving 14 bases not matched to a gene. Germline V gene data show CDR1 as LNHNV and CDR2 as YYDKDF (reference sequence). The CDR3 has 20 amino acids. The CDR3 region is CATSRVPWRTGTGNTGELFF. The CDR3 DNA follows: TGTGCCACCAGCAGAGTACCATGGAGAACCGGGACAGGGAACACCGGGGAGCTGTTTTTT.

The table lists this clone with a count of one. The genes are TRBV12-5 and TRBJ2-3; 9 bases line up with TRBD1. Germline lookup yields CDR1 LGHNT and CDR2 FRNRAP. With 6 bases clipped from V and 6 bases from J, the junction kept 10 bases outside the gene matches. This CDR3 region has 15 residues. The CDR3 is CASGSPRQGGDTQYF. CDR3 coding DNA: TGTGCTAGTGGATCCCCCCGACAGGGGGGGGATACGCAGTATTTT.

The sample holds a few counts of this clone. V usage is TRBV6-5 and J usage is TRBJ1-5; 8 positions agree with TRBD1. The V gene's germline CDR1 is MNHEY and CDR2 SVGAGI. The length of the CDR3 is 13 residues. CDR3 coding DNA: TGTGCAGGACAGGGATATATCGGTCAGCCCCAGCATTTT. It specifies CAGQGYIGQPQHF.

The V and J genes are TRBV18 and TRBJ2-5; TRBD2 matches 12 bases. Germline loops: CDR1 KGHSH, CDR2 LQKENI. Trimming removed 2 bases from V and 2 bases from J; junction bases left unmatched: 3. The CDR3 runs 16 residues. CDR3 nucleotide sequence: TGTGCCAGCTCACCAGTCCTAGCGGGGGGGCAAGAGACCCAGTACTTC. Its translation is CASSPVLAGGQETQYF.

This chain links TRBV6-1 with TRBJ2-5; TRBD2 aligns across 13 bases. There are 17 residues in the CDR3. Germline V gene data show CDR1 as MNHNS and CDR2 as SASEGT. With V trimmed by 2 bases and J by 2 bases, 5 bases remained unmatched. Here the CDR3 reads CASSEPGLAGLQETQYF. The CDR3 coding sequence is TGTGCCAGCAGTGAACCGGGACTAGCGGGGCTTCAAGAGACCCAGTACTTC.

The chain recombines TRBV19 with TRBJ2-3, with 10 bases that match TRBD1. Germline CDR1 is LNHDA and CDR2 is SQIVND (reference sequence). This CDR3 spans 14 amino acids. The V and J ends lost 6 bases and 6 bases, in that order; junction bases with no gene match: 6. As DNA, the CDR3 is TGTGCCAGTAGCGGACAGGGGGAGGGGGATACGCAGTATTTT. Amino acid sequence: CASSGQGEGDTQYF.

The genes are TRBV3-1 (or the pseudogene TRBV3-2) and TRBJ2-2; 7 positions match TRBD2. The CDR3 is 15 residues long. Unmatched junction bases numbered 4, after V lost 5 bases and J lost 1 base. Germline CDR1 is LGHDT and CDR2 is YNNKEL (reference sequence). The CDR3 is CASSSSGENTGELFF. In DNA, the CDR3 is TGTGCCAGCAGCTCGAGCGGGGAGAACACCGGGGAGCTGTTTTTT.

The chain links TRBV11-2 to TRBJ2-5, with 9 bases aligning to TRBD1. Germline V lookup: CDR1 SGHAT, CDR2 FQNNGV. The CDR3 runs to 20 residues. V trimming: 0 bases; J trimming: 1 base; junction bases outside the gene matches: 15. The CDR3 spells CASSLDLGTGKLYLQETQYF. CDR3 in DNA: TGTGCCAGCAGCTTAGACCTAGGGACAGGGAAGTTGTACCTCCAAGAGACCCAGTACTTC.